The sequence of this T cell receptor beta chain was determined in a study of Ad26.COV2.S vaccination and SARS-CoV-2 variants. Broader study findings: Participants given vaccine showed non-spike TCR breadth similar to that of placebo recipients.

Notes on this clone: Its antigen remains unidentified.

Sequenced by immunoSEQ multiplex PCR; TCRdb stores in-frame clones only, minus some. The top ten clones hold around 1.6% of a sample with over 450,000 clones, 89% of them seen once. The CDR3 loop spans 16 amino acids. Trimming stripped 4 bases from V and 0 bases from J, with 10 bases between. Germline V gene data show CDR1 as MNHEY and CDR2 as SVGEGT. The treatment is: roughly 19 received Ad26.COV2.S at low or high dose, single or two shots; 5 received placebo; per-sample allocation not given. Sampling was done on day 63 after the first vaccine or placebo injection. This clonotype originated in a person aged 18-60 years who received the Ad26.COV2.S COVID-19 vaccine or a placebo. The sequences come from peripheral blood, collected in a trial of Ad26.COV2.S vaccine versus placebo. V gene TRBV6-2 or TRBV6-3 combines with J gene TRBJ2-6; no clear D gene. DNA of the CDR3: TGTGCCAGCAGTTTTGGGCAAAGCTCTGGGGCCAACGTCCTGACTTTC. It codes for CASSFGQSSGANVLTF.